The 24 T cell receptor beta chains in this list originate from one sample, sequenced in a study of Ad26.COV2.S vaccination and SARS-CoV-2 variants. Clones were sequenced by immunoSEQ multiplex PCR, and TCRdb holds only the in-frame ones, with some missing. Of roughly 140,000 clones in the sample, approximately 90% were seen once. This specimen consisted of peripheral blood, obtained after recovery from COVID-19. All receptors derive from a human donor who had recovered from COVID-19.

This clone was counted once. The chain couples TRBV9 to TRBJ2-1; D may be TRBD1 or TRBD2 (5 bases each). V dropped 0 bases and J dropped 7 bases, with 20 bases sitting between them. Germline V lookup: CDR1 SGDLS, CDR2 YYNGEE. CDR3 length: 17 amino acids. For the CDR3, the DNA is TGTGCCAGCAGCGTAGGGACGGGGCCCTATAAGGGGAATGAGCAGTTCTTC. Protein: CASSVGTGPYKGNEQFF.

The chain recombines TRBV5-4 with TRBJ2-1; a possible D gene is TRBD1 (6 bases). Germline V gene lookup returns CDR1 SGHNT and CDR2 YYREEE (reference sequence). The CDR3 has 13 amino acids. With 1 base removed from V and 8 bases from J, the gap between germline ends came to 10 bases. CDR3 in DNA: TGTGCCAGCAGCTTGTATCAGGGGTATGAGCAGTTCTTC. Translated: CASSLYQGYEQFF.

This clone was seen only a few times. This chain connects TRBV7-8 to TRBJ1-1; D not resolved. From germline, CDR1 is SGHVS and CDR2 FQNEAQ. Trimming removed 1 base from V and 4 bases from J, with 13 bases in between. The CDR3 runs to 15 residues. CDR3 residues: CASSLDEVDVTEAFF. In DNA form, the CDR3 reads TGTGCCAGCAGCTTAGATGAGGTAGATGTCACTGAAGCTTTCTTT.

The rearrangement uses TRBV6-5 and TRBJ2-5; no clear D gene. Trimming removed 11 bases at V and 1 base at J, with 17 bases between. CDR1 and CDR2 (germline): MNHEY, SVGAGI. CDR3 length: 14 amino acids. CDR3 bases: TGTGCCGGATCCCGATGGGTCGGCCAAGAGACCCAGTACTTC. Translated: CAGSRWVGQETQYF.

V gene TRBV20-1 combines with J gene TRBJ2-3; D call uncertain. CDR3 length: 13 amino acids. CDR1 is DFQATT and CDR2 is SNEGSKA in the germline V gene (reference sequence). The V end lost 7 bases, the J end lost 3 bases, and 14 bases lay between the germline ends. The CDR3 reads CSDSVVGTDTQYF. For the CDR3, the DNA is TGCAGTGATAGTGTGGTGGGTACAGATACGCAGTATTTT.

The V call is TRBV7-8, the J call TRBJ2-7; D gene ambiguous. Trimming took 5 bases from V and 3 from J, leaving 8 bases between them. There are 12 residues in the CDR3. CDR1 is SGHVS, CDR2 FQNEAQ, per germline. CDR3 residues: CASSPYSYEQYF. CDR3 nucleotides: TGTGCCAGCAGCCCCTACAGCTACGAGCAGTACTTC.

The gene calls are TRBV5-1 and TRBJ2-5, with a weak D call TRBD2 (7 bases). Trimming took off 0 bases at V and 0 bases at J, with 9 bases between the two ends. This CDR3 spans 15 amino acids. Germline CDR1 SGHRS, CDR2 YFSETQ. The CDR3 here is CASSLEGGYQETQYF. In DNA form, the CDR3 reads TGCGCCAGCAGCTTGGAGGGGGGGTACCAAGAGACCCAGTACTTC.

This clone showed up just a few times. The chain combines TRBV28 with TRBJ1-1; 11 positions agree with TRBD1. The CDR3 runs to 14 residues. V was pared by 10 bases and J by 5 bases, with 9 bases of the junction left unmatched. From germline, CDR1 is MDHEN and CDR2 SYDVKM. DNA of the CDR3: TGTGCCATCCGGGACAGGGGGAGAAGTACTGAAGCTTTCTTT. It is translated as CAIRDRGRSTEAFF.

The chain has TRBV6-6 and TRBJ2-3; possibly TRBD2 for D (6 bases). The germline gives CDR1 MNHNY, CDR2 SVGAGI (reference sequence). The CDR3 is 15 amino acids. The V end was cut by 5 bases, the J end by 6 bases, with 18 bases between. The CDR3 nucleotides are TGTGCCAGCAGTGCTAAAAGGGACTCATTGGATACGCAGTATTTT. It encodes CASSAKRDSLDTQYF.

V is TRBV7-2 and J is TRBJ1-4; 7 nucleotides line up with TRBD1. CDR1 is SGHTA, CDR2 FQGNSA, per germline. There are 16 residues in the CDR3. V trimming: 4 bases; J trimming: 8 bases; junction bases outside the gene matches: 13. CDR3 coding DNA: TGTGCCAGCAGCTCAGGGCGGGGGACAGAAAAGGAAAAACTGTTTTTT. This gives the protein CASSSGRGTEKEKLFF.

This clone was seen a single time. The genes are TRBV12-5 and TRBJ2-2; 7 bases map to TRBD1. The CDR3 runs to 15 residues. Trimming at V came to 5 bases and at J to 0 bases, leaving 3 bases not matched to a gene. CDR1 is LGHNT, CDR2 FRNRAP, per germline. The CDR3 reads CASGDRDPNTGELFF. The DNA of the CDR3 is TGTGCTAGTGGTGACAGGGATCCGAACACCGGGGAGCTGTTTTTT.

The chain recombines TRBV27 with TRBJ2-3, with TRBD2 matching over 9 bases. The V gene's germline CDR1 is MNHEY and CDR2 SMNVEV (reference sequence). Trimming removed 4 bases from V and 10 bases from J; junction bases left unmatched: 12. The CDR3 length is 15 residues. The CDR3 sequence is CASSSLLAGGSAQYF. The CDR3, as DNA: TGTGCCAGCAGTTCCCTTCTCGCGGGGGGGTCTGCGCAGTATTTT.

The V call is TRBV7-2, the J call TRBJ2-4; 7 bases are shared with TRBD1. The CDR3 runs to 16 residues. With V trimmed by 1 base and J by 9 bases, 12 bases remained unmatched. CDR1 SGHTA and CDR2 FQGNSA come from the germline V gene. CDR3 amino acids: CASSLVGDRAKGIQYF. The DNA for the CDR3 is TGTGCCAGCAGCTTAGTCGGCGACAGGGCTAAGGGCATTCAGTACTTC.

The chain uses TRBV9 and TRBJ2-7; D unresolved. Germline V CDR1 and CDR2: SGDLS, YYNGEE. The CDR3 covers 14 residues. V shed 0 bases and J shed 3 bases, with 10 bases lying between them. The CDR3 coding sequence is TGTGCCAGCAGCGTAGATCTGGGGAACTACGAGCAGTACTTC. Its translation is CASSVDLGNYEQYF.

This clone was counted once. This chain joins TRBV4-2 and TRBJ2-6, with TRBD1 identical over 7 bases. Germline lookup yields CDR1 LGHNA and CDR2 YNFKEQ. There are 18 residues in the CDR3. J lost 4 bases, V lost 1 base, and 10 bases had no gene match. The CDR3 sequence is CASSQALTGAPGANVLTF. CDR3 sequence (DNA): TGTGCCAGCAGCCAAGCTCTAACAGGGGCGCCCGGGGCCAACGTCCTGACTTTC.

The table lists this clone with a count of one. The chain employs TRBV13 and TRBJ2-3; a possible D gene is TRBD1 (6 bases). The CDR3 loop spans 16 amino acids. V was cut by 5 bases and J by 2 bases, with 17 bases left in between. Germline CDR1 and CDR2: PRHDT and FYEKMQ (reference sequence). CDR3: CASSIDGQLLTDTQYF. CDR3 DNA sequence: TGTGCCAGCAGCATAGACGGACAGCTTCTCACAGATACGCAGTATTTT.

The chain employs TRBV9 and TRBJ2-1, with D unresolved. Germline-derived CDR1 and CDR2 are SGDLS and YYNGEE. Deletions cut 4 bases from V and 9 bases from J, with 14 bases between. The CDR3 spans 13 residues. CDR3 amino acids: CASSSPGSREQFF. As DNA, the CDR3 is TGTGCCAGCAGCTCCCCCGGGTCTCGTGAGCAGTTCTTC.

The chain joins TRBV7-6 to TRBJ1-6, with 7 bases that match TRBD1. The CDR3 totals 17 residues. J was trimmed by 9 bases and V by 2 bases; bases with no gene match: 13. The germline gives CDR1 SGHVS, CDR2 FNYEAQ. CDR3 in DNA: TGTGCCAGCAGCTTAATGAGCCCAGGGGGAATTGGTTCACCCCTCCACTTT. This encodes CASSLMSPGGIGSPLHF.

The CDR3 spells CATSRDRGGPAEAFF. DNA for the CDR3: TGTGCCACCAGCAGGGACAGGGGAGGCCCTGCTGAAGCTTTCTTT. This rearrangement joins TRBV15 to TRBJ1-1, with 9 bases aligning to TRBD1. The CDR3 extends over 15 amino acids. In germline, CDR1 is LNHNV, CDR2 YYDKDF (reference sequence). The J segment lost 6 bases and the V segment lost 3 bases, leaving 8 bases of the junction unmatched.

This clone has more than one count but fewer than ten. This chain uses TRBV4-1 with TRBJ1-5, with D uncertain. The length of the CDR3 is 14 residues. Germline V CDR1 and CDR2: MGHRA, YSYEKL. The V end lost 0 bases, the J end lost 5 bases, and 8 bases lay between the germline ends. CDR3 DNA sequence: TGCGCCAGCAGCCAAGATATTCCCTATCAGCCCCAGCATTTT. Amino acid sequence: CASSQDIPYQPQHF.

In nucleotides, the CDR3 is TGTGCCAGCAGCTTGACAGGTTCCGGCGAGCAGTACTTC. Translated: CASSLTGSGEQYF. The rearrangement links TRBV7-9 to TRBJ2-7, with a possible D match to TRBD1 (6 bases). Looked up from germline, CDR1 is SEHNR and CDR2 is FQNEAQ (reference sequence). Trimming shortened V by 3 bases and J by 6 bases, and 12 bases separated the two germline ends. This CDR3 has 13 amino acids.

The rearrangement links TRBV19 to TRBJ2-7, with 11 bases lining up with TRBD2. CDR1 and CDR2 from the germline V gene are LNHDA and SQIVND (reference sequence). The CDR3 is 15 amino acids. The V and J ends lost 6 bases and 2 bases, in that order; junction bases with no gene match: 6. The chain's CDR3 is CASSTTSGDPYEQYF. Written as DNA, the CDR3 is TGTGCCAGTAGCACGACTAGCGGGGATCCCTACGAGCAGTACTTC.

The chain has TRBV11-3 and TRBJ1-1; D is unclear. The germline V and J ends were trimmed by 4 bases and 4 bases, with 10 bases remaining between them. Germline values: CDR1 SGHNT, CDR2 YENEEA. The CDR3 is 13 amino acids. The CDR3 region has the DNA TGTGCCAGCAGCTCTTGGGCGGGCACTGAAGCTTTCTTT. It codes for CASSSWAGTEAFF.

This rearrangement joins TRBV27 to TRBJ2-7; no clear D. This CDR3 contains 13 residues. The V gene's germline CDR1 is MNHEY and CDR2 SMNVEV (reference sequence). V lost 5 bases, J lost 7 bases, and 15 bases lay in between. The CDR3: CASSQSEEVEQYF. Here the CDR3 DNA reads TGTGCCAGCAGTCAATCGGAAGAGGTTGAGCAGTACTTC.